These T cell receptor beta chains were read from a single sample in a study of blood T cell repertoires in COVID-19. Sequencing used immunoSEQ multiplex PCR; TCRdb keeps in-frame clones, though not all of them. Of 150,000 to 200,000 clones detected, approximately 84% appear once; the ten largest clones hold approximately 12%. The sequencing input was PBMCs or T cells enriched from blood (not recorded which). These receptors were obtained from a man aged 45-65 years who had recovered from COVID-19. The CDR3 runs from the conserved cysteine through the conserved F or W. D genes are given only for firm matches. Only some rows state a clone size, as once, few, many or a class for expanded clones.

V: TRBV5-4
J: TRBJ2-1
size: -
D: TRBD2
CDR3: CASSTILAGGSDEQFF
DNA: TGTGCCAGCAGCACTATACTAGCGGGGGGGAGCGATGAGCAGTTCTTC

V: TRBV7-6
J: TRBJ1-3
size: -
D: -
CDR3: CASSLVPVGGAAGNTIYF
DNA: TGTGCCAGCAGCTTAGTCCCTGTAGGGGGGGCAGCTGGAAACACCATATATTTT

V: TRBV9
J: TRBJ2-7
size: once
D: -
CDR3: CASSPGHAPSYEQYF
DNA: TGTGCCAGCAGCCCAGGGCACGCTCCCTCCTACGAGCAGTACTTC

V: TRBV19
J: TRBJ1-2
size: -
D: -
CDR3: CASHKQGFDYGYTF
DNA: TGTGCCAGTCACAAACAGGGTTTTGACTATGGCTACACCTTC

V: TRBV7-2
J: TRBJ2-5
size: -
D: TRBD1
CDR3: CASSLESISDRAETQYF
DNA: TGTGCCAGCAGCTTAGAAAGTATCTCCGACAGGGCGGAGACCCAGTACTTC

V: TRBV6-5
J: TRBJ2-3
size: -
D: TRBD2
CDR3: CATTPWAREGTQYF
DNA: TGTGCCACCACCCCGTGGGCACGGGAGGGTACGCAGTATTTT

V: TRBV4-2
J: TRBJ2-1
size: once
D: TRBD2
CDR3: CASSQGAGGYNEQFF
DNA: TGTGCCAGCAGCCAGGGAGCGGGGGGATACAATGAGCAGTTCTTC

V: TRBV27
J: TRBJ2-5
size: -
D: -
CDR3: CASSRGGRETQYF
DNA: TGTGCCAGCTCTAGGGGGGGGCGAGAGACCCAGTACTTC

V: TRBV5-1
J: TRBJ2-2
size: -
D: TRBD2
CDR3: CASGTSGGNTGELFF
DNA: TGCGCCAGCGGAACTAGCGGGGGAAACACCGGGGAGCTGTTTTTT

V: TRBV27
J: TRBJ2-7
size: -
D: TRBD2
CDR3: CASSYEGGTYEQYF
DNA: TGTGCCAGCAGTTATGAGGGAGGGACCTACGAGCAGTACTTC

V: TRBV27
J: TRBJ1-6
size: -
D: TRBD1
CDR3: CASSLDRDYNSPLHF
DNA: TGTGCCAGCAGTCTCGACAGGGATTATAATTCACCCCTCCACTTT

V: TRBV12-3/TRBV12-4
J: TRBJ1-1
size: -
D: -
CDR3: CASSPQQGNEAFF
DNA: TGTGCCAGCAGTCCACAACAGGGAAATGAAGCTTTCTTT

V: TRBV6-5
J: TRBJ2-7
size: few
D: -
CDR3: CASSYSEEVSYEQYF
DNA: TGTGCCAGCAGTTACTCGGAGGAGGTGTCCTACGAGCAGTACTTC

V: TRBV6-5
J: TRBJ2-7
size: -
D: -
CDR3: CASRPGTQNQYEQYF
DNA: TGTGCCAGCAGACCCGGGACACAAAACCAATACGAGCAGTACTTC

V: TRBV27
J: TRBJ1-1
size: -
D: -
CDR3: CASSPQGWTEAFF
DNA: TGTGCCAGCAGTCCGCAGGGTTGGACTGAAGCTTTCTTT

V: TRBV4-3
J: TRBJ1-5
size: -
D: TRBD1
CDR3: CASSQDRHTGGNQPQHF
DNA: TGCGCCAGCAGCCAAGATCGCCACACAGGGGGCAATCAGCCCCAGCATTTT

V: TRBV6-4
J: TRBJ1-5
size: -
D: -
CDR3: CASSEEWTNQPQHF
DNA: TGTGCCAGCAGTGAAGAGTGGACAAACCAGCCCCAGCATTTT

V: TRBV7-2
J: TRBJ1-6
size: -
D: -
CDR3: CASNSRRGNPQDSRLHF
DNA: TGTGCCAGCAACTCGCGTAGGGGAAATCCCCAGGATTCACGCCTCCACTTT

V: TRBV19
J: TRBJ1-5
size: -
D: -
CDR3: CASTISPGWDQPQHF
DNA: TGTGCCAGTACCATATCCCCGGGGTGGGATCAGCCCCAGCATTTT

V: TRBV10-3
J: TRBJ2-2
size: -
D: TRBD2
CDR3: CAISGQRGASGGELFF
DNA: TGTGCCATCAGCGGCCAGCGGGGGGCCAGTGGAGGGGAGCTGTTTTTT

V: TRBV5-1
J: TRBJ2-2
size: -
D: -
CDR3: CASSPRTAYTGELFF
DNA: TGCGCCAGCAGCCCCCGGACAGCTTACACCGGGGAGCTGTTTTTT

V: TRBV19
J: TRBJ1-1
size: -
D: TRBD1
CDR3: CASKTQGGQGNTEAFF
DNA: TGTGCCAGTAAGACACAGGGGGGCCAAGGGAACACTGAAGCTTTCTTT

V: TRBV3-1/TRBV3-2
J: TRBJ2-7
size: -
D: TRBD2
CDR3: CASSRGTTRSYEQYF
DNA: TGTGCCAGCAGTCGCGGGACTACCCGATCCTACGAGCAGTACTTC

V: TRBV28
J: TRBJ2-5
size: -
D: -
CDR3: CASLRGVQETQYF
DNA: TGTGCCAGCCTCAGGGGGGTACAAGAGACCCAGTACTTC

V: TRBV4-1
J: TRBJ1-2
size: few
D: TRBD1
CDR3: CASSPSVTAGGNYGYTF
DNA: TGCGCCAGCAGCCCCTCGGTGACGGCAGGGGGTAACTATGGCTACACCTTC

V: TRBV3-1/TRBV3-2
J: TRBJ1-4
size: -
D: -
CDR3: CASSRNEGGGREKLFF
DNA: TGTGCCAGCAGCCGGAACGAAGGAGGCGGTCGAGAAAAACTGTTTTTT

V: TRBV10-3
J: TRBJ2-5
size: -
D: TRBD1
CDR3: CAIRPGQGVGETQYF
DNA: TGTGCCATCAGACCAGGACAGGGGGTGGGGGAGACCCAGTACTTC

V: TRBV5-1
J: TRBJ2-1
size: -
D: TRBD2
CDR3: CASSFLAGGDEQFF
DNA: TGCGCCAGCAGCTTCCTAGCGGGGGGGGATGAGCAGTTCTTC

V: TRBV28
J: TRBJ1-2
size: -
D: TRBD1
CDR3: CASSLAQGALYGYTF
DNA: TGTGCCAGCAGTTTAGCCCAGGGGGCCCTCTATGGCTACACCTTC

V: TRBV4-2
J: TRBJ1-5
size: -
D: TRBD1
CDR3: CASSPGTGSNQPQHF
DNA: TGTGCCAGCAGCCCTGGGACAGGGTCCAATCAGCCCCAGCATTTT

V: TRBV10-3
J: TRBJ2-7
size: -
D: TRBD1
CDR3: CAISDSRDRAHEQYF
DNA: TGTGCCATCAGTGATTCCCGGGACAGGGCCCACGAGCAGTACTTC

V: TRBV9
J: TRBJ1-6
size: -
D: TRBD1
CDR3: CASSGTGTGVSPLHF
DNA: TGTGCCAGCAGCGGAACCGGGACAGGGGTCTCACCCCTCCACTTT

V: TRBV5-6
J: TRBJ1-5
size: -
D: -
CDR3: CASSRGVTGPQHF
DNA: TGTGCCAGCAGCCGGGGGGTAACGGGACCCCAGCATTTT

V: TRBV19
J: TRBJ1-1
size: -
D: -
CDR3: CASRWGWKTKTDPEAFF
DNA: TGTGCCAGTAGGTGGGGATGGAAGACCAAGACAGATCCTGAAGCTTTCTTT

V: TRBV2
J: TRBJ1-5
size: -
D: TRBD1
CDR3: CASTGQGQNQPQHF
DNA: TGTGCCAGCACCGGACAGGGGCAGAATCAGCCCCAGCATTTT

V: TRBV13
J: TRBJ2-3
size: -
D: -
CDR3: CASSLQGSDTQYF
DNA: TGTGCCAGCAGCCTACAGGGTTCAGATACGCAGTATTTT

V: TRBV7-2
J: TRBJ1-5
size: -
D: TRBD1
CDR3: CASSLYRGQPQHF
DNA: TGTGCCAGCAGCTTATACAGGGGGCAGCCCCAGCATTTT

V: TRBV7-2
J: TRBJ1-1
size: -
D: -
CDR3: CASSLGPTPEEAFF
DNA: TGTGCCAGCAGCTTGGGCCCCACCCCTGAGGAAGCTTTCTTT

V: TRBV14
J: TRBJ2-6
size: -
D: TRBD1
CDR3: CASSQGRGSSGANVLTF
DNA: TGTGCCAGCAGCCAGGGCAGGGGGAGCTCTGGGGCCAACGTCCTGACTTTC

V: TRBV5-1
J: TRBJ2-2
size: -
D: -
CDR3: CASSLPGMNTGELFF
DNA: TGCGCCAGCAGCTTACCGGGGATGAACACCGGGGAGCTGTTTTTT

V: TRBV6-5
J: TRBJ2-5
size: -
D: -
CDR3: CATWAGATQYF
DNA: TGTGCCACCTGGGCGGGGGCGACCCAGTACTTC

V: TRBV2
J: TRBJ1-2
size: -
D: -
CDR3: CASTPFQAPNYGYTF
DNA: TGTGCCAGCACTCCCTTCCAGGCCCCTAACTATGGCTACACCTTC

V: TRBV5-6
J: TRBJ1-6
size: few
D: -
CDR3: CASSLERSSYNSPLHF
DNA: TGTGCCAGCAGCTTGGAGCGGAGCTCCTATAATTCACCCCTCCACTTT

V: TRBV7-8
J: TRBJ2-7
size: -
D: TRBD2
CDR3: CASNWGGGRSYEQYF
DNA: TGTGCCAGCAACTGGGGGGGAGGAAGATCCTACGAGCAGTACTTC

V: TRBV28
J: TRBJ1-5
size: -
D: -
CDR3: CASSAFGGRYRNQPQHF
DNA: TGTGCCAGCAGTGCCTTTGGGGGGAGATATCGCAATCAGCCCCAGCATTTT

V: TRBV9
J: TRBJ2-7
size: -
D: -
CDR3: CASSVDGAAPPSEQYF
DNA: TGTGCCAGCAGCGTAGATGGGGCAGCTCCGCCTTCCGAGCAGTACTTC

V: TRBV18
J: TRBJ2-7
size: -
D: -
CDR3: CASSPPTGAREQYF
DNA: TGTGCCAGCTCACCACCAACTGGGGCACGCGAGCAGTACTTC

V: TRBV4-2
J: TRBJ1-2
size: -
D: TRBD1
CDR3: CASSSGDRGGYGYTF
DNA: TGTGCCAGCAGCTCCGGGGACAGGGGCGGCTATGGCTACACCTTC

V: TRBV3-1/TRBV3-2
J: TRBJ1-6
size: once
D: -
CDR3: CASSTRQVYNSPLHF
DNA: TGTGCCAGCAGCACCCGACAGGTCTATAATTCACCCCTCCACTTT

V: TRBV9
J: TRBJ2-3
size: -
D: -
CDR3: CASSVGTRTDTQYF
DNA: TGTGCCAGCAGCGTAGGAACACGCACAGATACGCAGTATTTT

V: TRBV7-2
J: TRBJ2-1
size: -
D: TRBD2
CDR3: CASSLVAGFEQFF
DNA: TGTGCCAGCAGCTTAGTAGCGGGCTTTGAGCAGTTCTTC

V: TRBV19
J: TRBJ2-7
size: -
D: -
CDR3: CSLYEQYF
DNA: TGCTCCCTCTACGAGCAGTACTTC

V: TRBV24-1
J: TRBJ1-3
size: -
D: TRBD1
CDR3: CATSAFTGVGNTIYF
DNA: TGTGCCACCAGTGCGTTCACAGGGGTTGGAAACACCATATATTTT

V: TRBV30
J: TRBJ1-2
size: once
D: -
CDR3: CAWSVLGRNYGYTF
DNA: TGTGCCTGGAGTGTACTGGGCAGGAACTATGGCTACACCTTC

V: TRBV7-9
J: TRBJ1-6
size: -
D: TRBD1
CDR3: CASSFETGGYNSPLHF
DNA: TGTGCCAGCAGCTTCGAGACAGGGGGCTATAATTCACCCCTCCACTTT

V: TRBV6-6
J: TRBJ2-5
size: once
D: -
CDR3: CASSNRFQETQYF
DNA: TGTGCCAGCAGTAACAGGTTCCAAGAGACCCAGTACTTC